This TCR beta chain emerged from a study of cytomegalovirus exposure and HLA in healthy donors. In the PCR, 60 Vbeta and 13 Jbeta primers were used. Only in-frame clones appear in the TCRdb table, and some are missing; sequencing was by immunoSEQ multiplex PCR. The sample yields fewer than 150,000 clones, over 70% seen once. The germline V gene has CDR1 DFQATT and CDR2 SNEGSKA (reference sequence). The CDR3 has 11 residues. This clonotype originated in a male donor in good health and CMV-seronegative. Sequencing used PBMCs. The chain uses TRBV20-1 and TRBJ2-7; a weak D match, TRBD2 (5 bases). CDR3 nucleotide sequence: TGCAGCGCGGGCATATACTACGAGCAGTACTTC. It encodes CSAGIYYEQYF.